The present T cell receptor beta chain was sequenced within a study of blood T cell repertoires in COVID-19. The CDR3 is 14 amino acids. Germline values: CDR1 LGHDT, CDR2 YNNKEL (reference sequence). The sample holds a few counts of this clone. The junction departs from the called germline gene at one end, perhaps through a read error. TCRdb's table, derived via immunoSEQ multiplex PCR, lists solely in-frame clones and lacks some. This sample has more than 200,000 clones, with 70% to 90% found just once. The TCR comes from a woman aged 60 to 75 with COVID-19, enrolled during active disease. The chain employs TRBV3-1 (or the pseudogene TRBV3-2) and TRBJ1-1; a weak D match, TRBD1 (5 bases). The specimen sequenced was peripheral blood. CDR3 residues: CASSPRDGNTEAFF. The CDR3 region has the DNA TGTGCCAGCAGCCCGCGGGACGGGAACACGGAAGCTTTCTTT.